The rows below give T cell receptor beta chains drawn from one sample of a study of cytotoxic CD8 clonotypes in ibrutinib-treated CLL. Profiling relied on immunoSEQ multiplex PCR, and the TCRdb table lists in-frame clones only, not all of them. This table holds about 330,000 clones, about 61% found once. The material was PBMCs, obtained after 36 months of ibrutinib treatment. The source of these receptors is a human donor with chronic lymphocytic leukemia. CDR3s include the opening cysteine and the closing phenylalanine or tryptophan. The order of the fields is D gene, V gene, J gene, clone size, CDR3 DNA, CDR3 protein. The D gene is left open where the match is weak. Where a row states a size, it is once, few, many or the class of an expanded clone; other rows omit it.

-	TRBV7-3	TRBJ2-7	-	TGTGCCAGCAGCTTAGGGCCCCTGACAAAGGGACTTTACGAGCAGTACTTC	CASSLGPLTKGLYEQYF
TRBD2	TRBV19	TRBJ2-1	-	TGTGCCAGTAGTAAAACCTCCGGGACTAGCGGGAGCGTGTACAATGAGCAGTTCTTC	CASSKTSGTSGSVYNEQFF
-	TRBV11-2	TRBJ1-2	-	TGTGCCAGCAGCTTACAAGGCCAGTCTTATGGCTACACCTTC	CASSLQGQSYGYTF
-	TRBV5-1	TRBJ1-1	-	TGCGCCAGCAGCTTGGTACTCAGGAACACTGAAGCTTTCTTT	CASSLVLRNTEAFF
-	TRBV11-2	TRBJ1-1	-	TGTGCCAGCAGCTTAGTACGACTAATGAACACTGAAGCTTTCTTT	CASSLVRLMNTEAFF
-	TRBV5-8	TRBJ1-5	few	TGTGCCAGCAGCTTATTCAGGGATGTCGGTCAGCCCCAGCATTTT	CASSLFRDVGQPQHF
-	TRBV6-6	TRBJ2-2	once	TGTGCCAGCAGTACCCTAAAGGGGGAGCTGTTTTTT	CASSTLKGELFF
-	TRBV11-2	TRBJ2-7	once	TGTGCCAGCAGCTTAGAGTGGGCGGGAAGCTCCTACGAGCAGTACTTC	CASSLEWAGSSYEQYF
TRBD2	TRBV10-3	TRBJ2-7	-	TGTGCCATCATGGCTAGCGGGGGGCCCTACGAGCAGTACTTC	CAIMASGGPYEQYF
-	TRBV7-6	TRBJ1-5	-	TGTGCCAGCAGCTTAGGAGGGTTCGGTCAGCCCCAGCATTTT	CASSLGGFGQPQHF
-	TRBV9	TRBJ1-1	-	TGTGCCAGCAGCGTAGAGGATGCGGGTTTGGAGGCTTTCTTT	CASSVEDAGLEAFF
TRBD1	TRBV29-1	TRBJ1-2	-	TGCAGCGTTGATACGCAGGGGGGGTATGGCTACACCTTC	CSVDTQGGYGYTF
-	TRBV2	TRBJ2-7	-	TGTGCCAGCGGGGGACCCGCGAACTACGAGCAGTACTTC	CASGGPANYEQYF
TRBD2	TRBV5-6	TRBJ2-3	-	TGTGCCAGCAGCTCAAGACTAGCGGGGACTAACACAGATACGCAGTATTTT	CASSSRLAGTNTDTQYF
-	TRBV7-3	TRBJ2-1	-	TGTGCCAGCAGCTTATTAGCGGTCGAATACAATGAGCAGTTCTTC	CASSLLAVEYNEQFF
-	TRBV7-9	TRBJ2-6	few	TGTGCCAGCAGCTTAGCGCGACAGGTCCCCCTCTCTGGGGCCAACGTCCTGACTTTC	CASSLARQVPLSGANVLTF
-	TRBV5-1	TRBJ2-7	few	TGCGCCAGCAGCTTGGGAAATCCGACCTACGAGCAGTACTTC	CASSLGNPTYEQYF
TRBD2	TRBV11-2	TRBJ2-7	-	TGTGCCAGCAGCTCCGAGGCTAGCGGGATCTACGAGCAGTACTTC	CASSSEASGIYEQYF
-	TRBV5-8	TRBJ2-1	-	TGTGCCAGCCAACCGGGCCTATCCTACAATGAGCAGTTCTTC	CASQPGLSYNEQFF
-	TRBV18	TRBJ2-6	few	TGTGCCAGCTCCCAACAATGGGGTGGGGCCAACGTCCTGACTTTC	CASSQQWGGANVLTF
-	TRBV10-1	TRBJ2-1	-	TGCGCCAGCAGTGAGTCGGGCCGGAGTGAGCAGTTCTTC	CASSESGRSEQFF
TRBD2	TRBV9	TRBJ2-7	-	TGTGCCAGCAGCGTGGCGGGAGGGGGCTACGAGCAGTACTTC	CASSVAGGGYEQYF
-	TRBV19	TRBJ2-7	-	TGTGCCAGTAGTATTATAGCGGACAGCTCCTACGAGCAGTACTTC	CASSIIADSSYEQYF
-	TRBV27	TRBJ2-1	-	TGTGCCAGCAGTTTTGGCGTCTACAATGAGCAGTTCTTC	CASSFGVYNEQFF
TRBD1	TRBV5-4	TRBJ1-1	-	TGTGCCAGCTGCAAAGGACAGGGTAACACTGAAGCTTTCTTT	CASCKGQGNTEAFF
-	TRBV11-3	TRBJ2-1	-	TGTGCCAGCAGTTTACAGGGTTTTGAGCAGTTCTTC	CASSLQGFEQFF
-	TRBV14	TRBJ2-5	-	TGTGCCAGCAGCCAGGACCTGGGCGAGACCCAGTACTTC	CASSQDLGETQYF
TRBD2	TRBV13	TRBJ2-7	-	TGTGCCAGCAGCTTGGGACTAGCGCTTTACGAGCAGTACTTC	CASSLGLALYEQYF
-	TRBV21-1	TRBJ1-2	-	TGTGCCAGCAGCGCTTACAGGGCCCGAAACTACTATGGCTACACCTTC	CASSAYRARNYYGYTF
-	TRBV10-3	TRBJ2-7	-	TGTGCCATCCGCGGTGGGAGGCAAACCTACGAGCAGTACTTC	CAIRGGRQTYEQYF
TRBD1	TRBV20-1	TRBJ2-3	-	TGCAGTGGCTGGACAGGCCAGCAGTATTTT	CSGWTGQQYF
TRBD2	TRBV5-1	TRBJ2-7	-	TGCGCCAGCAGCTTGCCTAGCGGGAGCTCCTACGAGCAGTACTTC	CASSLPSGSSYEQYF
-	TRBV5-1	TRBJ2-5	-	TGCGCCAGCAGCTTGGCCAGGGGGACTTCTCAAGAGACCCAGTACTTC	CASSLARGTSQETQYF
TRBD2	TRBV9	TRBJ2-1	-	TGTGCCAGCAGCGTAACTGGACTAGCGGGGAATGAGCAGTTCTTC	CASSVTGLAGNEQFF
-	TRBV7-2	TRBJ2-7	-	TGTGCCAGCAGCAGGGGACGGTACAACTACGAGCAGTACTTC	CASSRGRYNYEQYF
TRBD1	TRBV29-1	TRBJ2-7	few	TGCAGCGTTGCCCGAAGACAGGGGCGCTACGAGCAGTACTTC	CSVARRQGRYEQYF
TRBD1	TRBV4-1	TRBJ1-6	-	TGCGCCAGCAGCCAAGATGGGACCGGGACAGGGGTCTATAATTCACCCCTCCACTTT	CASSQDGTGTGVYNSPLHF
TRBD1	TRBV5-1	TRBJ2-5	-	TGCGCCAGCAGCTTCCTACGACCAGGACAGGAAGAGACCCAGTACTTC	CASSFLRPGQEETQYF
-	TRBV27	TRBJ2-5	-	TGTGCCAGCAGTCCCGGGGCCTACCAAGAGACCCAGTACTTC	CASSPGAYQETQYF
-	TRBV28	TRBJ2-2	-	TGTGCCAGCAGTTTCTCCCAGACGGGGAACACCGGGGAGCTGTTTTTT	CASSFSQTGNTGELFF
-	TRBV6-5	TRBJ1-2	few	TGTGCCTCCGGTGGACAGAACTATGGCTACACCTTC	CASGGQNYGYTF
-	TRBV11-3	TRBJ2-1	-	TGTGCCAGCAGCTCGACTGATTATGAGCAGTTCTTC	CASSSTDYEQFF
-	TRBV5-4	TRBJ1-2	few	TGTGCCAGCAGCTTGGTTAACAGAAACTATGGCTACACCTTC	CASSLVNRNYGYTF
-	TRBV4-1	TRBJ2-7	-	TGCGCCAGCAGCCAAACTGCCCGAGGGCCTTTTTACGAGCAGTACTTC	CASSQTARGPFYEQYF
-	TRBV9	TRBJ1-1	-	TGTGCCAGCAGCGTAGCCCCAAATGGGAACGCTGAAGCTTTCTTT	CASSVAPNGNAEAFF
-	TRBV4-1	TRBJ2-3	-	TGCGCCAGCAGCCAAGGACACCAGAACACAGATACGCAGTATTTT	CASSQGHQNTDTQYF
TRBD2	TRBV6-5	TRBJ2-7	-	TGTGCCAGCAGTATTAGCGGGAATCAATACCGCGGGCAGTACTTC	CASSISGNQYRGQYF